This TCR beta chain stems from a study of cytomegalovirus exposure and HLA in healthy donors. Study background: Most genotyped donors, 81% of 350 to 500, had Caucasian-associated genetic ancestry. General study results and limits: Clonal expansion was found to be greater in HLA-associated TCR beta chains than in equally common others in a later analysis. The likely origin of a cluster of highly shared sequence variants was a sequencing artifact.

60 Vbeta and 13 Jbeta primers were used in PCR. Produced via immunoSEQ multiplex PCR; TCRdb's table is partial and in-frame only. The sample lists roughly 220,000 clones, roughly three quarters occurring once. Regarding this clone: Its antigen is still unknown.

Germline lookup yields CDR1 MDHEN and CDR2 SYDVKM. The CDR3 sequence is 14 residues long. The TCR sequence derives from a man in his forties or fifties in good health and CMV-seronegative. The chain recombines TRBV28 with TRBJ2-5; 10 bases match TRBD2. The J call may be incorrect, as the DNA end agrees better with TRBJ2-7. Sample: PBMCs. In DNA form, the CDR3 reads TGTGCCAGCAGGACTAGCGGGTCCACCTACGAGCAGTACTTC. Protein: CASRTSGSTYEQYF.